These 22 T cell receptor beta chains came from one sample sequenced in a study of shared clonotypes between healthy human individuals. Profiling relied on immunoSEQ multiplex PCR, and the TCRdb table lists in-frame clones only, not all of them. Of 600,000 to 750,000 clones listed, around 90% are singletons. The sequencing sample was made of memory CD8+ T cells from PBMCs. Subset described: CD45RO+ cells pooled with CCR7-negative TemRA cells. The source of these receptors is a man aged 18-30 years in good health. Some clones in this sample may be carry-over from other donors' samples.

V and J are TRBV29-1 and TRBJ2-7; the D gene could be TRBD1 or TRBD2 (6 bases each). Looked up from germline, CDR1 is SQVTM and CDR2 is ANQGSEA. V was clipped by 4 bases and J by 0 bases, with 10 bases between them. The CDR3 is made up of 13 amino acids. CDR3 residues: CSVGGAGSYEQYF. DNA of the CDR3: TGCAGCGTTGGGGGGGCAGGCTCCTACGAGCAGTACTTC.

V and J are TRBV27 and TRBJ2-7, with TRBD1 matching over 8 bases. Germline trimming cut 2 bases from V and 6 bases from J; bases unmatched to any gene: 6. The CDR3 has 14 residues. CDR1 MNHEY and CDR2 SMNVEV come from the germline V gene (reference sequence). CDR3: CASSLQGARLEQYF. Here the CDR3 DNA reads TGTGCCAGCAGTTTACAGGGGGCGAGACTCGAGCAGTACTTC.

The V and J genes are TRBV2 and TRBJ2-1; no clear D gene. Germline V CDR1 and CDR2: SNHLY, FYNNEI. Trimming removed 3 bases at V and 3 bases at J, with 15 bases between. The CDR3 loop spans 16 amino acids. The CDR3 nucleotides read TGTGCCAGCAGTGACGCGCAGGTTCGGATCTACAATGAGCAGTTCTTC. It translates to CASSDAQVRIYNEQFF.

The rearrangement links TRBV5-5 to TRBJ2-7; D perhaps matches TRBD1 (5 bases). Trimming removed 4 bases at V and 2 bases at J, with 10 bases between. CDR3 length equals 13 residues. CDR1 is SGHKS, CDR2 YYEKEE, per germline (reference sequence). CDR3 nucleotides: TGTGCCAGCAGCCTACGACAGACCTACGAGCAGTACTTC. Translation gives CASSLRQTYEQYF.

V and J are TRBV7-3 and TRBJ2-3; 7 bases are shared with TRBD2. Per the germline V gene, CDR1 is SGHTA and CDR2 is FQGTGA. The junction had 6 bases not matched to a gene; V was cut back by 5 bases and J by 1 base. The CDR3 loop spans 15 amino acids. The CDR3, as DNA: TGTGCCAGCAGCCTCAGCGGGATGGGCACAGATACGCAGTATTTT. Its protein is CASSLSGMGTDTQYF.

Notes on this clone: Other DNA sequences in the sample encode the same CDR3. CDR3 in amino acids: CASSLGTGVYEQYF. CDR3 DNA sequence: TGTGCCAGCAGCTTAGGGACAGGAGTGTACGAGCAGTACTTC. The V call is TRBV7-6, the J call TRBJ2-7, with 7 bases lining up with TRBD1. CDR3 length equals 14 residues. Germline assignment: CDR1 SGHVS and CDR2 FNYEAQ. V lost 1 base, J lost 4 bases, and 4 bases stayed unmatched.

The chain is built from TRBV9 and TRBJ2-1, with D unresolved. The V and J ends lost 0 bases and 9 bases respectively, with 10 bases between them. Looked up from germline, CDR1 is SGDLS and CDR2 is YYNGEE. CDR3 length equals 13 residues. The CDR3 sequence is CASSVALAGEQFF. The CDR3 region has the DNA TGTGCCAGCAGCGTAGCTTTAGCCGGTGAGCAGTTCTTC.

The chain carries TRBV11-3 and TRBJ2-6; D unresolved. Between the trimmed V and J ends, which lost 5 bases and 4 bases, there was a span of 15 bases. The germline CDR1 and CDR2 sequences are SGHNT and YENEEA. The CDR3 spans 16 residues. The CDR3 sequence is CASSPPKGSGANVLTF. Here the CDR3 DNA reads TGTGCCAGCAGCCCCCCGAAGGGCTCCGGGGCCAACGTCCTGACTTTC.

This sequence joins TRBV27 and TRBJ1-5, with TRBD1 as a possible D gene (5 bases). Germline loops: CDR1 MNHEY, CDR2 SMNVEV (reference sequence). CDR3 size: 15 residues. V was cut by 6 bases and J by 4 bases, with 16 bases left in between. Written as DNA, the CDR3 is TGTGCCAGCAGCTTAATACCAGGGAGAAATCAGCCCCAGCATTTT. This encodes CASSLIPGRNQPQHF.

This chain joins TRBV27 and TRBJ1-1; TRBD1 might be the D (5 bases). The germline V gene has CDR1 MNHEY and CDR2 SMNVEV (reference sequence). The CDR3 contains 17 residues. V was shortened by 6 bases and J by 2 bases, with 22 bases between the two germline ends. The CDR3 here is CASSPIRILGVNTEAFF. CDR3 sequence (DNA): TGTGCCAGCAGCCCTATTAGGATATTGGGGGTCAACACTGAAGCTTTCTTT.

The V gene is TRBV5-6, the J gene TRBJ2-1, with TRBD2 matching 14 bases. Germline V gene sequence: CDR1 SGHDT, CDR2 YYEEEE. The CDR3 extends over 19 amino acids. Trimming removed 4 bases from V and 4 bases from J; junction bases left unmatched: 13. CDR3 DNA: TGTGCCAGCAGCCCGGGACTAGCGGGAGTTATTGAGTTTTACAATGAGCAGTTCTTC. Protein sequence: CASSPGLAGVIEFYNEQFF.

CDR3 sequence: CASSQVGVLAGNTGELFF. For the CDR3, the DNA is TGCGCCAGCAGCCAAGTGGGTGTTCTAGCGGGGAACACCGGGGAGCTGTTTTTT. The chain is built from TRBV4-3 and TRBJ2-2, with 8 positions matching TRBD2. CDR3 length: 18 residues. Unmatched junction bases numbered 8, after V lost 1 base and J lost 1 base. The germline V gene has CDR1 LGHNA and CDR2 YSLEER.

CDR3 sequence reads: CASSLGVAGGGETQYF. The DNA of the CDR3 is TGTGCCAGCAGCTTAGGTGTAGCGGGAGGTGGCGAGACCCAGTACTTC. V and J are TRBV13 and TRBJ2-5; 10 bases are shared with TRBD2. Germline lookup yields CDR1 PRHDT and CDR2 FYEKMQ (reference sequence). The length of the CDR3 is 16 residues. After removal of 0 bases from V and 5 bases from J, the junction contained 6 bases not matched to a gene. The whole variable domain, filled in from reference TRBV13 and TRBJ2-5, reads AAGVIQSPRHLIKEKRETATLKCYPIPRHDTVYWYQQGPGQDPQFLISFYEKMQSDKGSIPDRFSAQQFSDYHSELNMSSLELGDSALYFCASSLGVAGGGETQYFGPGTRLLVL.

The gene calls are TRBV29-1 and TRBJ2-7, with 7 positions matching TRBD1. This CDR3 is built from 11 residues. V was clipped by 7 bases and J by 5 bases; unmatched bases: 5. The germline gives CDR1 SQVTM, CDR2 ANQGSEA. CDR3 in amino acids: CSARQGNEQYF. The CDR3 DNA sequence: TGCAGCGCTCGACAGGGAAACGAGCAGTACTTC.

The rearrangement joins TRBV27 to TRBJ2-1; 9 bases are shared with TRBD2. The germline gives CDR1 MNHEY, CDR2 SMNVEV (reference sequence). Trimming cost V 7 bases and J 10 bases; bases outside gene matches: 8. The CDR3 has 13 residues. CDR3 amino acids: CASKLAGVTEQFF. CDR3 DNA sequence: TGTGCCAGCAAATTAGCGGGAGTCACCGAGCAGTTCTTC.

This chain uses TRBV9 with TRBJ1-2; 7 positions agree with TRBD1. The CDR3 is 14 residues long. Germline values: CDR1 SGDLS, CDR2 YYNGEE. V lost 1 base and J lost 5; bases outside the gene matches: 5. CDR3 loop: CASSVRGQRYGYTF. DNA for the CDR3: TGTGCCAGCAGCGTACGGGGACAGAGATATGGCTACACCTTC.

The chain links TRBV2 to TRBJ2-7; D ambiguous. CDR3 size: 12 residues. Deletions cut 6 bases from V and 3 bases from J, with 9 bases between. Per germline, CDR1 SNHLY and CDR2 FYNNEI. The CDR3 protein is CASSPSLYEQYF. The CDR3 DNA is TGTGCCAGCAGCCCCTCCCTCTACGAGCAGTACTTC.

This clone was detected only once. The chain has TRBV9 and TRBJ2-7, with D possibly being TRBD2 (6 bases). Trimming took off 4 bases at V and 1 base at J, with 12 bases between the two ends. The germline V gene encodes CDR1 SGDLS and CDR2 YYNGEE. This CDR3 has 14 residues. CDR3 nucleotide sequence: TGTGCCAGCAGCTGGGCAGGGACTTCCTACGAGCAGTACTTC. It is translated as CASSWAGTSYEQYF.

The chain couples TRBV10-2 to TRBJ2-1, with 8 bases matching TRBD1. This CDR3 has 17 residues. CDR1 is WSHSY and CDR2 is SAAADI in the germline V gene. V lost 2 bases and J lost 5; bases outside the gene matches: 11. CDR3 nucleotide sequence: TGCGCCAGCAGTGAGACCGGGACAGGCCCTTGGGACAATGAGCAGTTCTTC. This gives the protein CASSETGTGPWDNEQFF.

The DNA of the CDR3 is TGTGCCAGCAGTTACAGCGGGAGGACAGATACGCAGTATTTT. Protein product: CASSYSGRTDTQYF. The gene calls are TRBV28 and TRBJ2-3; TRBD2 matches 9 bases. The CDR3 spans 14 residues. V lost 4 bases, J lost 3 bases, and 2 bases stayed unmatched. Germline V gives CDR1 MDHEN, CDR2 SYDVKM.

This clone came up once. The chain links TRBV4-3 to TRBJ2-1, with a possible D match to TRBD2 (6 bases). Germline V CDR1 and CDR2: LGHNA, YSLEER. The CDR3 has 17 residues. V was pared by 1 base and J by 3 bases, with 16 bases between. CDR3 sequence: CASSQAAIAGIYNEQFF. The CDR3 DNA reads as TGCGCCAGCAGCCAAGCCGCAATTGCGGGGATCTACAATGAGCAGTTCTTC.

This clone came up a few times. The chain carries TRBV10-3 and TRBJ2-2; 7 positions match TRBD1. This CDR3 region has 15 residues. Germline loops: CDR1 ENHRY, CDR2 SYGVKD. The ends lost 6 bases at V and 2 bases at J; junction bases unmatched: 6. The CDR3 spells CAISGTEINTGELFF. The CDR3, as DNA: TGTGCCATCAGCGGGACAGAGATTAACACCGGGGAGCTGTTTTTT.